The 22 T cell receptor beta chains listed next were all sequenced from one sample in a study of control samples from healthy donors and cancer patients. Assay: immunoSEQ multiplex PCR; the TCRdb copy retains only in-frame clones and omits some. The table shows about 120,000 clones, with roughly nine tenths occurring only once. Sequencing was done on a sample of blood. All receptors derive from a man between 50 and 59 years old in good health.

V is TRBV4-2 and J is TRBJ1-1, with D perhaps TRBD1 (5 bases). CDR3 length equals 16 residues. CDR1 is LGHNA and CDR2 is YNFKEQ in the germline V gene. V lost 0 bases and J lost 4, with 15 bases in between. This CDR3 reads CASSQDGAGWGTEAFF. In DNA form, the CDR3 reads TGTGCCAGCAGCCAAGATGGGGCAGGATGGGGCACTGAAGCTTTCTTT.

The chain employs TRBV5-1 and TRBJ2-7; TRBD2 agrees at 12 bases. Per germline, CDR1 SGHRS and CDR2 YFSETQ. Germline trimming cut 4 bases from V and 5 bases from J; bases unmatched to any gene: 7. The CDR3 has 15 amino acids. The CDR3 nucleotides read TGCGCCAGCAGCCTTCTAGCGGGGGGGCCCAACGAGCAGTACTTC. Amino acids: CASSLLAGGPNEQYF. The whole variable domain, filled in from reference TRBV5-1 and TRBJ2-7, reads KAGVTQTPRYLIKTRGQQVTLSCSPISGHRSVSWYQQTPGQGLQFLFEYFSETQRNKGNFPGRFSGRQFSNSRSEMNVSTLELGDSALYLCASSLLAGGPNEQYFGPGTRLTVT.

J is TRBJ2-1 and V is TRBV7-6, with 8 bases identical to TRBD1. Germline V gene sequence: CDR1 SGHVS, CDR2 FNYEAQ. This CDR3 region has 15 residues. Germline trimming cut 0 bases from V and 6 bases from J; bases unmatched to any gene: 4. CDR3 loop: CASSLAGQGANEQFF. The CDR3 DNA reads as TGTGCCAGCAGCTTAGCAGGCCAGGGGGCCAATGAGCAGTTCTTC.

Only one count was recorded for this clone. This rearrangement joins TRBV3-1 (or the pseudogene TRBV3-2) to TRBJ1-2; no reliable D call. There are 13 residues in the CDR3. With 1 base removed from V and 2 bases from J, the gap between germline ends came to 5 bases. Germline V lookup: CDR1 LGHDT, CDR2 YNNKEL (reference sequence). The CDR3 is CASSQGGNYGYTF. The CDR3 DNA sequence: TGTGCCAGCAGCCAAGGAGGGAACTATGGCTACACCTTC.

This rearrangement joins TRBV6-2 or TRBV6-3 to TRBJ1-5; maybe TRBD1 (5 bases). Trimming cost V 5 bases and J 3 bases, with 17 bases left between them. The CDR3 sequence is 16 residues long. Germline CDR1 and CDR2: MNHEY and SVGEGT. CDR3 in amino acids: CASSPGNRQSNQPQHF. CDR3 bases: TGTGCCAGCAGTCCCGGGAATCGACAGTCCAATCAGCCCCAGCATTTT.

V is TRBV19 and J is TRBJ1-2; D is unresolved. Germline V gene lookup returns CDR1 LNHDA and CDR2 SQIVND (reference sequence). The CDR3 is made up of 17 amino acids. V was cut by 1 base and J by 6 bases, with 21 bases left in between. The CDR3 nucleotides read TGTGCCAGTAGTATAGGATCGGCACTCCGTGGTCCCGATGGCTACACCTTC. It yields the protein CASSIGSALRGPDGYTF.

The rearrangement uses TRBV29-1 and TRBJ1-4, with a tentative D call TRBD1 (6 bases). CDR1 and CDR2 (germline): SQVTM, ANQGSEA. The CDR3 spans 11 residues. The V and J ends lost 6 bases and 8 bases respectively, with 10 bases between them. In nucleotides, the CDR3 is TGCAGCGTCGGCAGGGGCGAAAAACTGTTTTTT. This codes for CSVGRGEKLFF.

The chain links TRBV3-1 (or the pseudogene TRBV3-2) to TRBJ1-1, with 9 bases aligning to TRBD1. Germline V gene data show CDR1 as LGHDT and CDR2 as YNNKEL (reference sequence). The CDR3 extends over 14 amino acids. Trimming cost V 5 bases and J 8 bases; bases outside gene matches: 9. The CDR3 sequence is CASSYGQGLVEAFF. The CDR3 DNA sequence: TGTGCCAGCAGCTATGGACAGGGGCTGGTGGAAGCTTTCTTT.

The rearrangement joins TRBV18 to TRBJ1-4; 8 bases fit TRBD1. Losses at the gene ends were 6 bases for V and 4 bases for J; bases not matched to a gene: 7. This CDR3 contains 15 residues. CDR1 is KGHSH and CDR2 is LQKENI in the germline V gene. The CDR3 region has the DNA TGTGCCAGCTCCGACGGACAGGGCTTTAATGAAAAACTGTTTTTT. Amino acids: CASSDGQGFNEKLFF.

The genes are TRBV6-5 and TRBJ1-4; D unclear. The germline CDR1 and CDR2 sequences are MNHEY and SVGAGI. The length of the CDR3 is 12 residues. The V gene lost 8 bases and the J gene lost 7 bases, with 11 bases spanning the gap. The CDR3 DNA is TGTGCCAGCCTCGGGTCAGTTGAAAAACTGTTTTTT. Translated: CASLGSVEKLFF.

This chain links TRBV18 with TRBJ2-7, with D possibly matching TRBD2 (7 bases). V lost 6 bases and J 6 bases, leaving 12 bases between the germline ends. The CDR3 spans 12 residues. Germline CDR1 reads KGHSH; CDR2 reads LQKENI. Written as DNA, the CDR3 is TGTGCCAGCTCCGGGGGGCGCGGCGAGCAGTACTTC. Protein sequence: CASSGGRGEQYF.

The chain joins TRBV18 to TRBJ2-5, with 8 bases fitting TRBD1. The CDR3 has 17 amino acids. Per the germline V gene, CDR1 is KGHSH and CDR2 is LQKENI. The trim removed 0 bases at V and 0 bases at J, leaving 6 bases unmatched. The CDR3 here is CASSPPWDRRDQETQYF. The DNA of the CDR3 is TGTGCCAGCTCACCACCATGGGACAGGAGAGACCAAGAGACCCAGTACTTC.

The CDR3 sequence is CASSLGVGQADSPLHF. CDR3 nucleotides: TGCGCCAGCAGCTTGGGTGTGGGACAGGCGGATTCACCCCTCCACTTT. This chain joins TRBV5-1 and TRBJ1-6; the match to TRBD1 covers 8 bases. Trimming took 0 bases from V and 8 from J; bases not matched to a gene: 7. Germline V lookup: CDR1 SGHRS, CDR2 YFSETQ. The CDR3 contains 16 residues.

This clone showed up just a few times. DNA of the CDR3: TGTGCCAGCTCATCACAGGGGAAGGGACAGCCCCAGCATTTT. Its protein is CASSSQGKGQPQHF. The V call is TRBV18, the J call TRBJ1-5, with TRBD1 matching over 7 bases. The V gene's germline CDR1 is KGHSH and CDR2 LQKENI. The V and J ends lost 5 bases and 7 bases, in that order; junction bases with no gene match: 8. The CDR3 runs to 14 residues.

The chain combines TRBV5-1 with TRBJ1-1, with TRBD1 as a possible D gene (6 bases). This CDR3 spans 14 amino acids. CDR1 and CDR2 (germline): SGHRS, YFSETQ. V was clipped by 0 bases and J by 3 bases, with 9 bases between them. CDR3: CASSLEGVYTEAFF. The CDR3 nucleotides read TGCGCCAGCAGCTTGGAGGGGGTTTACACTGAAGCTTTCTTT.

V is TRBV2 and J is TRBJ2-6, with TRBD1 matching 7 bases. Germline V CDR1 and CDR2: SNHLY, FYNNEI. The V and J ends lost 5 bases and 1 base, in that order; junction bases with no gene match: 8. The CDR3 is made up of 17 amino acids. CDR3 nucleotide sequence: TGTGCCAGCAGTTCCGGACAGGCACTATCTGGGGCCAACGTCCTGACTTTC. It specifies CASSSGQALSGANVLTF.

J is TRBJ1-1 and V is TRBV25-1; D ambiguous. The CDR3 is 14 amino acids. CDR1 is MGHDK and CDR2 is SYGVNS in the germline V gene. Trimming left V 6 bases short and J 1 base short, with 12 bases between. The CDR3 DNA sequence: TGTGCCAGCAGCAAAGGGCGCTGGAACACTGAAGCTTTCTTT. Amino acid sequence: CASSKGRWNTEAFF.

Remarks on this clone: In the same sample, other DNA sequences code for this CDR3. The rearrangement links TRBV5-5 to TRBJ2-3; D might be TRBD1 (5 bases). V was trimmed by 2 bases and J by 4 bases, leaving 14 bases between them. The CDR3 runs 15 residues. The germline CDR1 and CDR2 sequences are SGHKS and YYEKEE (reference sequence). As DNA, the CDR3 is TGTGCCAGCAGCTTCGCAGGGTTTGGAGCAGATACGCAGTATTTT. It specifies CASSFAGFGADTQYF.

This clone was recorded a few times. The V and J genes are TRBV6-5 and TRBJ1-6, with D uncertain. Trimming took off 5 bases at V and 8 bases at J, with 16 bases between the two ends. Looked up from germline, CDR1 is MNHEY and CDR2 is SVGAGI. This CDR3 is built from 15 residues. The CDR3 region has the DNA TGTGCCAGCAGTCCGAGCGGGAGCGTGGATTCACCCCTCCACTTT. Its protein product is CASSPSGSVDSPLHF.

The chain has TRBV7-2 and TRBJ2-5; TRBD2 matches at 8 bases. CDR1 and CDR2 from the germline V gene are SGHTA and FQGNSA. J was trimmed by 3 bases and V by 3 bases; bases with no gene match: 6. This CDR3 spans 15 amino acids. The CDR3 region is CASSFVSGGEETQYF. Here the CDR3 DNA reads TGTGCCAGCAGCTTCGTGTCGGGGGGGGAAGAGACCCAGTACTTC.

The rearrangement joins TRBV3-1 (or the pseudogene TRBV3-2) to TRBJ2-5; 8 nucleotides line up with TRBD2. V lost 4 bases and J lost 1; bases outside the gene matches: 11. CDR1 and CDR2 (germline): LGHDT, YNNKEL (reference sequence). The CDR3 runs to 17 residues. The CDR3 nucleotides are TGTGCCAGCAGCCCCTTGCGGGGGCGGGGGGCCCAAGAGACCCAGTACTTC. Amino acid sequence: CASSPLRGRGAQETQYF.

The rearrangement joins TRBV7-8 to TRBJ1-1; no definite D call. Per the germline V gene, CDR1 is SGHVS and CDR2 is FQNEAQ. V lost 0 bases and J lost 3, with 11 bases in between. This CDR3 comprises 15 residues. CDR3 bases: TGTGCCAGCAGCTTAGCGGTACGGCGGGACACTGAAGCTTTCTTT. Protein product: CASSLAVRRDTEAFF.